The entry below gives a single T cell receptor beta chain sequence along with its context. Per the germline V gene, CDR1 is KGHSH and CDR2 is LQKENI. V lost 2 bases to trimming and J lost 7 bases; unmatched junction nucleotides: 3. This CDR3 comprises 14 residues. Via MiXCR, TCRdb re-called the RT-PCR reads, giving one row per CDR3 protein. The sample contains hundreds of thousands of distinct CDR3 sequences, 12% to 15% of which appear only once. What was sequenced was memory CD4+ T cells from blood. This receptor was obtained from a female donor in good health, serving as a healthy control. The V and J genes are TRBV18 and TRBJ2-1; 9 bases align to TRBD1. The CDR3 DNA reads TGTGCCAGCTCACCAGGGACAGGGAGAAATGAGCAGTTCTTC. It yields the protein CASSPGTGRNEQFF.